The T cell receptor (beta chain) under discussion was sequenced for a study of regulatory T cells in long-lasting Graves disease. The CDR3 totals 13 residues. The V gene's germline CDR1 is SQVTM and CDR2 ANQGSEA. Losses at the gene ends were 7 bases for V and 2 bases for J; bases not matched to a gene: 4. Time point in this sample: newly diagnosed GD, antithyroid drugs for less than 3 months. PBMC-extracted RNA yielded the TCR library. EDTA tubes received around 9 milliliters of collected peripheral blood. Libraries of TCR beta came from iRepertoire HTBI primers plus Arm-PCR of CDR3 regions. TCRdb re-derived calls from the multiplex PCR reads in MiXCR, one entry per CDR3 protein. The sample consists of roughly 400,000 distinct CDR3 sequences, about 15% of them appearing once. These data were likewise used in another study, on T cells in Graves' hyperthyroidism and ophthalmopathy. That report adds: Stability of Graves' hyperthyroidism was defined as absent ophthalmopathy progression within 18 months. Exclusion of patients followed from uncontrolled infection, other autoimmune disease, pregnancy or lactation. Diagnoses were established using clinical symptoms, serum thyroxine and TRAb, thyroid ultrasound and orbital computed tomography.

The gene calls are TRBV29-1 and TRBJ2-7; 11 bases align to TRBD1. The TCR sequence derives from a woman aged 40 to 50 with Graves disease. Sequenced here: peripheral blood mononuclear cells (PBMCs), sampled at new diagnosis, from a patient treated with antithyroid drugs. CDR3 DNA sequence: TGCAGCGCCAGGGACAGGGGGACCTACGAGCAGTACTTC. Translating gives CSARDRGTYEQYF.